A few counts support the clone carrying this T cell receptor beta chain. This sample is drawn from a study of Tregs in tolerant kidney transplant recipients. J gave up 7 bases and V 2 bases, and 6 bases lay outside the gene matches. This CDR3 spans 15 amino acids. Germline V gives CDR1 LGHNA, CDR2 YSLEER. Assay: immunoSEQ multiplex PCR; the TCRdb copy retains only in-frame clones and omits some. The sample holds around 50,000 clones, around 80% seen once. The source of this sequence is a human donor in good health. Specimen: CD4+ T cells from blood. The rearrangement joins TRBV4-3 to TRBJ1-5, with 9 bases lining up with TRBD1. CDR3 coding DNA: TGCGCCAGCAGCCAATGGGGACAGGGAGAACAGCCCCAGCATTTT. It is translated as CASSQWGQGEQPQHF.